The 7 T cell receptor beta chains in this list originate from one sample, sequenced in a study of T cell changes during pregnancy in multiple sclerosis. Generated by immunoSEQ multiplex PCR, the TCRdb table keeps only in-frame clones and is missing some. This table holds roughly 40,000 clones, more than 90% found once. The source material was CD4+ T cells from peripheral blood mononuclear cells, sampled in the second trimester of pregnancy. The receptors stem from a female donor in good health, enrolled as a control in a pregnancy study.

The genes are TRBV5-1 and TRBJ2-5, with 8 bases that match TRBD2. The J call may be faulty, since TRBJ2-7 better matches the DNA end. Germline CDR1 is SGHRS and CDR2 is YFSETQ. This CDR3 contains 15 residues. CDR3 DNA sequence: TGCGCCAGCAGCCCCGGGGTAGCGGGAATCTACGAGCAGTACTTC. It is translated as CASSPGVAGIYEQYF.

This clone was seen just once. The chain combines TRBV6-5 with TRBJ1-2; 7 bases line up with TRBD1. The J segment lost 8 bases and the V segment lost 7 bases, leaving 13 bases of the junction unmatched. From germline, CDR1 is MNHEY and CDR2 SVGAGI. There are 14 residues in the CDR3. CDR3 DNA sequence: TGTGCCAGCACCTACAGGGGCAGGTCGTCGGGCTACACCTTC. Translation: CASTYRGRSSGYTF.

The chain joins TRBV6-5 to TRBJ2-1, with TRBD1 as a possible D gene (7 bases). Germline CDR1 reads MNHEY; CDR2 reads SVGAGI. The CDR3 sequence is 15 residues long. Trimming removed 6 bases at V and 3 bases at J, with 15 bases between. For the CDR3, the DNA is TGTGCCAGCAGCTCCCAGGGGGAGGACTACAATGAGCAGTTCTTC. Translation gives CASSSQGEDYNEQFF.

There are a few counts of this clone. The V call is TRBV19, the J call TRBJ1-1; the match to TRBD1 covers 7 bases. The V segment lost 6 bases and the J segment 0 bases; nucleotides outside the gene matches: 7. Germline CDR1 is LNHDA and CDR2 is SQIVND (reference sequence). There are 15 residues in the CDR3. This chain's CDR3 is CASSRTDRVNTEAFF. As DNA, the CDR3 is TGTGCCAGTAGCAGAACAGACAGGGTGAACACTGAAGCTTTCTTT.

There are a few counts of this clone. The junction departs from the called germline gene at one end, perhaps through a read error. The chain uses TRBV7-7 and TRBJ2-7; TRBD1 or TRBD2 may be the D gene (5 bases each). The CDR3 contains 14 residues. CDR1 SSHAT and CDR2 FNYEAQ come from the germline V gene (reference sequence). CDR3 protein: CASSLGEKGYEQYF. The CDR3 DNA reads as TGTGCTAGCAGCTTAGGGGAGAAAGGCTACGAGCAGTACTTC.

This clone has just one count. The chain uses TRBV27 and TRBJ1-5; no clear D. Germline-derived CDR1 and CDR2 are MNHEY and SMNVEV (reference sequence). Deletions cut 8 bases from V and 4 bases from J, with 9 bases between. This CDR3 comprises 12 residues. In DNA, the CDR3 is TGTGCCAGCCATTTCAGGAATCAGCCCCAGCATTTT. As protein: CASHFRNQPQHF.

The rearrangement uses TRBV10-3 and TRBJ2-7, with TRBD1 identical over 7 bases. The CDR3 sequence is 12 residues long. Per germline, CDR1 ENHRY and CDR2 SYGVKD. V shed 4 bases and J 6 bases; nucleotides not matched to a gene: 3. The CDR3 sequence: CAISVSGGEQYF. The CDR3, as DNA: TGTGCCATCAGTGTATCAGGGGGCGAGCAGTACTTC.